This T cell receptor (beta chain) derives from a study of T cells in Graves' hyperthyroidism and ophthalmopathy. RNA transcripts gave rise to amplified TCR beta CDR3 regions. HTBI primers were employed in a first-round RT-PCR of the TCR CDR3. One entry per CDR3 protein results from TCRdb running MiXCR on the multiplex PCR reads. The sample holds fewer than 350,000 distinct CDR3 sequences; roughly 15% are singletons and the top ten take 7% to 9.5%. Trimming stripped 1 base from V and 3 bases from J, with 9 bases between. The CDR3 covers 14 residues. Investigators excluded patients with uncontrolled infection, other autoimmune disease, pregnancy or lactation. Many counts were recorded for this clonotype.

The clonotype comes from a woman aged 40 to 50 with Graves' hyperthyroidism. J is TRBJ1-1 and V is TRBV12-3 or TRBV12-4, with no clear D. Sequencing was performed on blood. The CDR3 DNA is TGTGCCAGCAGTTTAGAAGTTCCGGACACTGAAGCTTTCTTT. Protein product: CASSLEVPDTEAFF.